Listed here are 5 T cell receptor beta chains from one sample, sequenced in a study of blood T cell repertoires in COVID-19. TCRdb's copy holds only in-frame clones and misses some; the assay was immunoSEQ multiplex PCR. Among some 130,000 clones listed, 78% were seen once. The specimen was peripheral blood. These receptors were collected from a man aged 60 to 75 who had recovered from COVID-19.

V usage is TRBV5-1 and J usage is TRBJ2-3; D possibly corresponds to TRBD1 (6 bases). Germline V gene lookup returns CDR1 SGHRS and CDR2 YFSETQ. The CDR3 is 14 amino acids. V lost 1 base and J 4 bases, leaving 10 bases between the germline ends. As DNA, the CDR3 is TGCGCCAGCAGCTTGAGGGACATCTCAGATACGCAGTATTTT. Translating gives CASSLRDISDTQYF.

The genes are TRBV7-8 and TRBJ2-7; 8 bases are a match to TRBD1. V lost 5 bases and J lost 7; bases outside the gene matches: 13. There are 15 residues in the CDR3. The germline gives CDR1 SGHVS, CDR2 FQNEAQ. CDR3 in amino acids: CASSLGDRIIGEQYF. CDR3 sequence (DNA): TGTGCCAGCAGCCTCGGGGACAGGATAATTGGGGAGCAGTACTTC.

This clone was seen just once. This chain joins TRBV30 and TRBJ2-3; D is possibly TRBD1 (6 bases). Trimming left V 2 bases short and J 7 bases short, with 16 bases between. Germline V lookup: CDR1 GTSNPN, CDR2 SVGIG (reference sequence). The CDR3 is 14 residues long. This chain's CDR3 is CAWSFSRGVNTQYF. CDR3 sequence (DNA): TGTGCCTGGAGTTTCTCCAGGGGAGTGAATACGCAGTATTTT.

CDR3 sequence: CASTEGANQPYEQYF. CDR3 DNA: TGTGCCAGCACCGAAGGGGCCAACCAACCCTACGAGCAGTACTTC. The chain recombines TRBV2 with TRBJ2-7; tentative D call: TRBD1 (5 bases). The CDR3 is made up of 15 amino acids. Trimming took 7 bases from V and 2 from J, leaving 18 bases between them. Germline lookup yields CDR1 SNHLY and CDR2 FYNNEI. Looking up the rest from reference TRBV2 and TRBJ2-7 gives the full variable domain: EPEVTQTPSHQVTQMGQEVILRCVPISNHLYFYWYRQILGQKVEFLVSFYNNEISEKSEIFDDQFSVERPDGSNFTLKIRSTKLEDSAMYFCASTEGANQPYEQYFGPGTRLTVT.

This chain links TRBV9 with TRBJ1-1, with D unclear. Germline values: CDR1 SGDLS, CDR2 YYNGEE. Trimming took 7 bases from V and 5 from J, leaving 18 bases between them. This CDR3 is 14 amino acids long. CDR3 sequence reads: CASALEAGGTEAFF. CDR3 in DNA: TGTGCCAGCGCTCTCGAAGCGGGAGGGACTGAAGCTTTCTTT.